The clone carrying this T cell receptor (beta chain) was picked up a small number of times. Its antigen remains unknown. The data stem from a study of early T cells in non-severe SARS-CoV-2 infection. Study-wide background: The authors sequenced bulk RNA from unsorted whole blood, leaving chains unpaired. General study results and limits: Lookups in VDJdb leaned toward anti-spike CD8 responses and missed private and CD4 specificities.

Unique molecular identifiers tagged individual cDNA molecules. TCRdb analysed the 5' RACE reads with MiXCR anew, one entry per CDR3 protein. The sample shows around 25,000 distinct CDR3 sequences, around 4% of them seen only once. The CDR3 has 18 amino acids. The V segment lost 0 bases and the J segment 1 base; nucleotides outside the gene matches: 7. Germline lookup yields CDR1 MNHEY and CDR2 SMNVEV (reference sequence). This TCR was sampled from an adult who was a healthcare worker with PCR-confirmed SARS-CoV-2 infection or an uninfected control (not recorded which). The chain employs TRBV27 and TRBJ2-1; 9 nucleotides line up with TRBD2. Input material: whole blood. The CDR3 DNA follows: TGTGCCAGCAGTTTATCGGCCACTAGCGGGTCGTCCTACAATGAGCAGTTCTTC. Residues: CASSLSATSGSSYNEQFF.